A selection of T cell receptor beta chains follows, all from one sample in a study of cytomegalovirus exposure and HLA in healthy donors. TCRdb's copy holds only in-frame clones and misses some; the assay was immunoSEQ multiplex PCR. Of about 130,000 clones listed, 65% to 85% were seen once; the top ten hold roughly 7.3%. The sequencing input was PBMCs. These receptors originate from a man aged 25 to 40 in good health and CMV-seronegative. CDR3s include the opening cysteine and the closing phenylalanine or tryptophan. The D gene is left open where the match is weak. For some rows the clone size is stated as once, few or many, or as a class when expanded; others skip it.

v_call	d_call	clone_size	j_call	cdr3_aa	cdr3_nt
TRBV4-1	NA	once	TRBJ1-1	CASSQGVGQTPGSEAFF	TGCGCCAGCAGCCAAGGGGTGGGGCAGACGCCTGGCTCTGAAGCTTTCTTT
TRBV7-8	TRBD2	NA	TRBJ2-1	CASSPTSGGSYNEQFF	TGTGCCAGCAGCCCCACTAGCGGGGGCTCCTACAATGAGCAGTTCTTC
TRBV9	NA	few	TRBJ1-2	CASSPGSARGYTF	TGTGCCAGCAGCCCCGGGAGTGCGAGGGGCTACACCTTC
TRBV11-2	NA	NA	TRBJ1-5	CASSFSSNQPQHF	TGTGCCAGCAGCTTTTCCTCCAATCAGCCCCAGCATTTT
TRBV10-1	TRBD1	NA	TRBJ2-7	CASTFRDRVSYEQYF	TGCGCCAGCACCTTCCGGGACAGGGTATCGTACGAGCAGTACTTC
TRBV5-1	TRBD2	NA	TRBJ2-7	CASSLGAGLPSEQYF	TGCGCCAGCAGCTTGGGAGCGGGACTCCCCTCCGAGCAGTACTTC
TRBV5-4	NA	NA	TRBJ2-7	CASSPASRGSSYEQYF	TGTGCCAGCAGCCCGGCGAGTCGGGGGAGTTCATACGAGCAGTACTTC
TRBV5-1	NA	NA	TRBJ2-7	CASSRLAGHEQYF	TGCGCCAGCAGCCGGCTGGCGGGCCACGAGCAGTACTTC
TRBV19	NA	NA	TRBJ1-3	CASNLRGGGNTIYF	TGTGCCAGCAATTTACGAGGTGGTGGAAACACCATATATTTT
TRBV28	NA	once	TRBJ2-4	CASSSLGGLGGVYSQYF	TGTGCCAGCAGCAGTTTGGGGGGATTAGGGGGCGTATACAGTCAGTACTTC
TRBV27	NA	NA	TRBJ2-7	CASSLGLALDEQYF	TGTGCCAGCAGTTTAGGTCTAGCCCTCGACGAGCAGTACTTC
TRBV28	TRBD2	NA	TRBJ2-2	CASSFPALGLAVNTGELFF	TGTGCCAGCAGTTTCCCAGCCCTGGGACTAGCGGTTAACACCGGGGAGCTGTTTTTT
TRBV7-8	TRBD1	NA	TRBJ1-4	CASSRSPDRGSEKLFF	TGTGCCAGCAGCCGATCCCCGGACAGGGGAAGTGAAAAACTGTTTTTT
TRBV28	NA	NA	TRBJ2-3	CASSLLTPISGARTDTQYF	TGTGCCAGCAGTTTACTTACCCCTATCTCAGGGGCGCGAACAGATACGCAGTATTTT
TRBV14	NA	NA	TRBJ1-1	CASSQEGDYAEAFF	TGTGCCAGCAGCCAAGAGGGTGACTACGCTGAAGCTTTCTTT
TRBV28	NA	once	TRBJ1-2	CASSVGMEANYGYTF	TGTGCCAGCAGTGTAGGGATGGAGGCTAACTATGGCTACACCTTC
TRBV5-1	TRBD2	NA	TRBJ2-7	CASSLLAGGRNEQYF	TGCGCCAGCAGCTTGCTAGCGGGAGGAAGAAACGAGCAGTACTTC
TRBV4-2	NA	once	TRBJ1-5	CASAAGGDNQPQHF	TGTGCCAGCGCGGCAGGCGGGGACAATCAGCCCCAGCATTTT
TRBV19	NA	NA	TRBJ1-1	CASSILGFAAFF	TGTGCCAGTAGTATTCTTGGCTTTGCAGCTTTCTTT
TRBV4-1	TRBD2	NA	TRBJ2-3	CASSRAGEPSTDTQYF	TGCGCCAGCAGCCGAGCGGGGGAACCTAGCACAGATACGCAGTATTTT
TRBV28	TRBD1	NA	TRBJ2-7	CASSPLGQGRSYEQYF	TGTGCCAGCAGCCCCCTCGGACAGGGGCGCTCCTACGAGCAGTACTTC
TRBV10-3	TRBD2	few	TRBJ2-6	CAISAQTSSSGANVLTF	TGTGCCATCAGTGCTCAGACTAGCTCGAGCGGGGCCAACGTCCTGACTTTC
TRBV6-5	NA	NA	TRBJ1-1	CASSYNGREAFF	TGTGCCAGCAGTTACAATGGGCGTGAAGCTTTCTTT
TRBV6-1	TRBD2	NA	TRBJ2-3	CASSETLAGGTDTQYF	TGTGCCAGCAGTGAGACACTAGCGGGGGGCACAGATACGCAGTATTTT
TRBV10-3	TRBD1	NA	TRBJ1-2	CAISDAPGQEEGYTF	TGTGCCATCAGTGATGCTCCGGGACAGGAGGAAGGCTACACCTTC